A single sample gave rise to the 20 T cell receptor beta chains below, sequenced in a study of a mutant IDH1 vaccine in newly diagnosed glioma. This table comes from immunoSEQ multiplex PCR, and its TCRdb copy is limited to in-frame clones, with some not included. Of about 30,000 clones listed, roughly 80% are singletons. Time point reported: baseline, week 1 (first vaccination visit). The treatment here: pre-vaccination baseline after standard-of-care therapy. The material sequenced was PBMCs, taken from a glioma patient treated with radiotherapy, temozolomide or both. The receptor set was obtained from a man aged 30-40 years with glioma.

This clone occurred once. This chain uses TRBV27 with TRBJ2-7; no reliable D call. Germline lookup yields CDR1 MNHEY and CDR2 SMNVEV (reference sequence). V was cut by 4 bases and J by 0 bases, with 10 bases left in between. The CDR3 is made up of 14 amino acids. The CDR3 DNA follows: TGTGCCAGCAGTTACCGGCAAGTCTCCTACGAGCAGTACTTC. It is translated as CASSYRQVSYEQYF.

The rearrangement joins TRBV5-1 to TRBJ2-3; weak D call: TRBD2 (6 bases). Germline CDR1 SGHRS, CDR2 YFSETQ. CDR3 length: 15 amino acids. V shed 6 bases and J shed 4 bases, with 18 bases lying between them. CDR3 sequence reads: CASIQDPGAPDTQYF. The CDR3 DNA reads TGCGCCAGCATCCAGGACCCGGGAGCTCCAGATACGCAGTATTTT.

This clone occurred once. The V and J genes are TRBV2 and TRBJ1-4, with a weak D call TRBD1 (6 bases). The length of the CDR3 is 14 residues. Germline V lookup: CDR1 SNHLY, CDR2 FYNNEI. Trimming cost V 7 bases and J 8 bases, with 17 bases left between them. The chain's CDR3 is CASTSDSKSEKLFF. The CDR3 bases are TGTGCCAGCACCTCGGACAGCAAGAGCGAAAAACTGTTTTTT.

This chain links TRBV21-1 with TRBJ1-5. TRBV21-1 is a recognized pseudogene. The CDR3 is made up of 20 amino acids. CDR3 DNA: TGTGCCAGCAGCCAAGGGGGTACGGAACGCCCATGGGCGGGCAATCAGCCCCAGCATTTT. The encoded protein is CASSQGGTERPWAGNQPQHF.

The gene calls are TRBV14 and TRBJ1-1; D perhaps matches TRBD1 (5 bases). The CDR3 is made up of 16 amino acids. The V end was cut by 4 bases, the J end by 6 bases, with 21 bases between. From germline, CDR1 is SGHDN and CDR2 FVKESK. CDR3 DNA sequence: TGTGCCAGCAGCCCAAGAACCCCCGGGGGAAGCTCTGAAGCTTTCTTT. This codes for CASSPRTPGGSSEAFF.

CDR3 region: CASSIPQGGNQPQHF. The CDR3 DNA follows: TGTGCCAGTAGTATCCCACAGGGGGGGAATCAGCCCCAGCATTTT. This chain joins TRBV19 and TRBJ1-5, with 8 bases identical to TRBD1. Losses at the gene ends were 3 bases for V and 4 bases for J; bases not matched to a gene: 5. The CDR3 runs 15 residues. Germline CDR1 is LNHDA and CDR2 is SQIVND (reference sequence).

This clone turned up a few times. V gene TRBV28 combines with J gene TRBJ1-4, with D perhaps matching TRBD1 (6 bases). CDR1 is MDHEN and CDR2 is SYDVKM in the germline V gene. Trimming left V 8 bases short and J 6 bases short, with 13 bases between. The CDR3 is 13 amino acids. In DNA, the CDR3 is TGTGCCAGCGAGGGGGGAATTTATGAAAAACTGTTTTTT. As protein: CASEGGIYEKLFF.

The chain is built from TRBV18 and TRBJ1-2; D is ambiguous. Germline CDR1 and CDR2: KGHSH and LQKENI. Deletions cut 6 bases from V and 8 bases from J, with 16 bases between. The CDR3 loop spans 13 amino acids. This chain's CDR3 is CASSSTLDGGYTF. CDR3 DNA: TGTGCCAGCTCCTCTACGCTGGACGGCGGCTACACCTTC.

The rearrangement links TRBV2 to TRBJ1-2; TRBD1 might be the D (5 bases). Trimming took 3 bases from V and 10 from J, leaving 15 bases between them. The CDR3 contains 13 residues. Germline assignment: CDR1 SNHLY and CDR2 FYNNEI. CDR3 DNA: TGTGCCAGCAGTGATCGGGTACAGGTTGTCTACACCTTC. Amino acid sequence: CASSDRVQVVYTF. The full variable domain, its missing parts supplied by reference TRBV2 and TRBJ1-2, is EPEVTQTPSHQVTQMGQEVILRCVPISNHLYFYWYRQILGQKVEFLVSFYNNEISEKSEIFDDQFSVERPDGSNFTLKIRSTKLEDSAMYFCASSDRVQVVYTFGSGTRLTVV.

The J gene is TRBJ2-2, the V gene TRBV14, with 11 bases fitting TRBD2. There are 19 residues in the CDR3. V dropped 2 bases and J dropped 6; count of bases not matched to a gene: 14. CDR1 and CDR2 (germline): SGHDN, FVKESK. CDR3 nucleotide sequence: TGTGCCAGCAGCCAATTTGCGTCTAGCGGGAGGCCGATACCCGGGGAGCTGTTTTTT. It translates to CASSQFASSGRPIPGELFF.

The V and J genes are TRBV5-1 and TRBJ1-2; D gene ambiguous. The CDR3 covers 13 residues. Germline V gene sequence: CDR1 SGHRS, CDR2 YFSETQ. The V and J ends lost 4 bases and 6 bases respectively, with 13 bases between them. This CDR3 reads CASSPGRIDGYTF. Written as DNA, the CDR3 is TGCGCCAGCAGCCCCGGACGGATTGATGGCTACACCTTC.

The rearrangement uses TRBV11-2 and TRBJ1-5; D gene ambiguous. Germline CDR1 is SGHAT and CDR2 is FQNNGV. V was clipped by 5 bases and J by 1 base, with 12 bases between them. The CDR3 consists of 15 residues. The CDR3 reads CASSPHGVSNQPQHF. CDR3 nucleotide sequence: TGTGCCAGCAGCCCCCACGGAGTCAGCAATCAGCCCCAGCATTTT. Combining the CDR3 with reference TRBV11-2 and TRBJ1-5 gives the whole variable domain EAGVAQSPRYKIIEKRQSVAFWCNPISGHATLYWYQQILGQGPKLLIQFQNNGVVDDSQLPKDRFSAERLKGVDSTLKIQPAKLEDSAVYLCASSPHGVSNQPQHFGDGTRLSIL.

This clone was found once. V usage is TRBV21-1 and J usage is TRBJ2-2; the D call of TRBD1 is as the table states it, not checked on the DNA. TRBV21-1 is a documented pseudogene. This CDR3 comprises 14 residues. CDR3 sequence: CASSKMAGTGELFF. CDR3 DNA sequence: TGTGCCAGCAGCAAAATGGCAGGTACCGGGGAGCTGTTTTTT.

This chain connects TRBV6-1 to TRBJ1-4; 7 bases are a match to TRBD1. The germline V gene has CDR1 MNHNS and CDR2 SASEGT. The CDR3 spans 14 residues. With 5 bases clipped from V and 8 bases from J, the junction kept 8 bases outside the gene matches. CDR3 loop: CASSFRTGLEKLFF. As DNA, the CDR3 is TGTGCCAGCAGTTTCAGGACAGGTTTAGAAAAACTGTTTTTT.

V and J are TRBV11-2 and TRBJ2-5; 7 bases fit TRBD2. The V gene end was trimmed by 1 base and the J gene end by 1 base; junction bases not matched to a gene: 6. This CDR3 is built from 16 residues. CDR1 is SGHAT and CDR2 is FQNNGV in the germline V gene. The CDR3 reads CASSLGARESQETQYF. Written as DNA, the CDR3 is TGTGCCAGCAGCTTAGGGGCGCGGGAGTCCCAAGAGACCCAGTACTTC.

J is TRBJ1-1 and V is TRBV9, with 7 bases that match TRBD1. V was clipped by 0 bases and J by 9 bases; unmatched bases: 5. There are 13 residues in the CDR3. Germline CDR1 reads SGDLS; CDR2 reads YYNGEE. The CDR3 nucleotides are TGTGCCAGCAGCGTAGTGGCAGGGGGACAAGCTTTCTTT. Translated, it gives CASSVVAGGQAFF.

This chain joins TRBV2 and TRBJ1-1; D uncertain. CDR3 length equals 13 residues. V was pared by 1 base and J by 3 bases, with 6 bases between. Germline assignment: CDR1 SNHLY and CDR2 FYNNEI. The CDR3 sequence: CASSEGFDTEAFF. As DNA, the CDR3 is TGTGCCAGCAGTGAAGGGTTTGACACTGAAGCTTTCTTT.

This rearrangement joins TRBV9 to TRBJ2-2; weak D call: TRBD2 (6 bases). The CDR3 is made up of 15 amino acids. Trimming removed 1 base at V and 5 bases at J, with 12 bases between. From germline, CDR1 is SGDLS and CDR2 YYNGEE. In DNA form, the CDR3 reads TGTGCCAGCAGCGTAACAACTCGGGGGACCGGGGAGCTGTTTTTT. It yields the protein CASSVTTRGTGELFF.

The CDR3 region has the DNA TGTGCCAGCAGCCCCAGAGACAGTCCGAACACCGGGGAGCTGTTTTTT. It encodes CASSPRDSPNTGELFF. The chain employs TRBV11-2 and TRBJ2-2, with D possibly being TRBD1 (5 bases). From germline, CDR1 is SGHAT and CDR2 FQNNGV. V shed 5 bases and J shed 0 bases, with 13 bases lying between them. There are 16 residues in the CDR3. Variable domain in full (rest from reference TRBV11-2 and TRBJ2-2): EAGVAQSPRYKIIEKRQSVAFWCNPISGHATLYWYQQILGQGPKLLIQFQNNGVVDDSQLPKDRFSAERLKGVDSTLKIQPAKLEDSAVYLCASSPRDSPNTGELFFGEGSRLTVL.

This clone was seen only once. The chain joins TRBV2 to TRBJ2-1; D might be TRBD1 (6 bases). V lost 6 bases and J 3 bases, leaving 12 bases between the germline ends. CDR1 SNHLY and CDR2 FYNNEI come from the germline V gene. The CDR3 runs to 14 residues. The CDR3 protein is CASRAGTNYNEQFF. CDR3 bases: TGTGCCAGCAGGGCCGGGACAAACTACAATGAGCAGTTCTTC.